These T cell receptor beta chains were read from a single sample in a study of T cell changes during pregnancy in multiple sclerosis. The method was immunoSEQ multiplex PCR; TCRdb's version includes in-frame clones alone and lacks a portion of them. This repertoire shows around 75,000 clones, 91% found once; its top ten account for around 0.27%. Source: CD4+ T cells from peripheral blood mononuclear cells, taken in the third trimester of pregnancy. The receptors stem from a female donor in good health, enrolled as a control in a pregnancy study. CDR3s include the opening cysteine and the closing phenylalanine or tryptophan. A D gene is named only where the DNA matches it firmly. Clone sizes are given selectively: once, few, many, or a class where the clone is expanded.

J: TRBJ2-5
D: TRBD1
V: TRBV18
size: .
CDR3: CASSPRQGRETQYF
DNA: TGTGCCAGCTCACCAAGACAGGGCCGGGAGACCCAGTACTTC

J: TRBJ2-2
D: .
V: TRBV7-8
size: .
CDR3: CASSTQGQVGTGELFF
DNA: TGTGCCAGCAGCACTCAGGGTCAGGTGGGGACCGGGGAGCTGTTTTTT

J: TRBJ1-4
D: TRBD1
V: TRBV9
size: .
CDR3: CASSATGTNEKLFF
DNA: TGTGCCAGCAGCGCGACAGGGACTAATGAAAAACTGTTTTTT

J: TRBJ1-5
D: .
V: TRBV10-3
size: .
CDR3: CAISESSAGEGSQPQHF
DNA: TGTGCCATCAGTGAGTCGTCGGCAGGCGAGGGTAGTCAGCCCCAGCATTTT

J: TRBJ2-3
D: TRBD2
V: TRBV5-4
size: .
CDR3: CASSPGGQTSTDTQYF
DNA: TGTGCCAGCTCCCCGGGAGGGCAAACTAGCACAGATACGCAGTATTTT

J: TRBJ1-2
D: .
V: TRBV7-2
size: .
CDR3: CASSLRVLGYTF
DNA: TGTGCCAGCAGCTTACGGGTATTAGGCTACACCTTC

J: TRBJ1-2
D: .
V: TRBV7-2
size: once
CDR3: CASSSDTDYTF
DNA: TGTGCCAGCAGCTCCGATACAGACTACACCTTC

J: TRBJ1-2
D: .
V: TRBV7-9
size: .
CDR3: CASSFETEAVGYTF
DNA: TGTGCCAGCAGCTTCGAAACTGAGGCAGTTGGCTACACCTTC

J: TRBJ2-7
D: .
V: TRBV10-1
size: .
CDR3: CASMIQVYEQYF
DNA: TGCGCCAGCATGATACAGGTCTACGAGCAGTACTTC

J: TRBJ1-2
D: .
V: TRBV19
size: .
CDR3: CASRRTVYGYTF
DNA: TGTGCCAGTAGAAGGACAGTCTATGGCTACACCTTC

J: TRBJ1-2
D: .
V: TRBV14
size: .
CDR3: CASSQERGTGYTF
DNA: TGTGCCAGCAGCCAAGAGCGGGGAACGGGCTACACCTTC

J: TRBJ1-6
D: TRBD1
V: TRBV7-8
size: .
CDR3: CASSRDRVYSGNNSPLHF
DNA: TGTGCCAGCAGTAGGGACAGGGTTTATTCCGGAAATAATTCACCCCTCCACTTT

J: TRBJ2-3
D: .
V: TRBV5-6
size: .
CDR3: CASSLQTGTPGWTDTQYF
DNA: TGTGCCAGCAGCCTACAGACCGGGACACCGGGTTGGACAGATACGCAGTATTTT

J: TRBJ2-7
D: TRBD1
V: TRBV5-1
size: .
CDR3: CASRPRGQDYEQYF
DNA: TGCGCCAGCAGACCCCGGGGACAGGACTACGAGCAGTACTTC

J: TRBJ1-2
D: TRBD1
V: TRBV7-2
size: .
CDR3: CASSSGQGYGYTF
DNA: TGTGCCAGCAGCTCCGGACAGGGTTATGGCTACACCTTC

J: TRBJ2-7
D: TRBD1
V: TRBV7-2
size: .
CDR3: CASSLNWDRSSYEQYF
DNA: TGTGCCAGCAGCTTAAATTGGGACAGGAGCTCCTACGAGCAGTACTTC

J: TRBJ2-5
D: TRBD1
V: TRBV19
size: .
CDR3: CASAGDRGLLETQYF
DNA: TGTGCCAGTGCGGGGGACAGGGGGCTTTTGGAGACCCAGTACTTC

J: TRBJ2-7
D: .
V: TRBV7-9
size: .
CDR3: CASNSLTGEQYF
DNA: TGTGCCAGCAACTCTCTAACGGGCGAGCAGTACTTC

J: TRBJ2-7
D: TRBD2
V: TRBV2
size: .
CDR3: CASSPGGGKKRYEQYF
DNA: TGTGCCAGCAGTCCCGGGGGGGGAAAGAAGCGATACGAGCAGTACTTC

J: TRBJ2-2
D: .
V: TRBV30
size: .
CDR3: CAWNRRGGYTGELFF
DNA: TGTGCCTGGAACCGCAGGGGAGGGTATACCGGGGAGCTGTTTTTT

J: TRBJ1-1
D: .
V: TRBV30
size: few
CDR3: CAWDRMNTEAFF
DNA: TGTGCCTGGGACAGGATGAACACTGAAGCTTTCTTT

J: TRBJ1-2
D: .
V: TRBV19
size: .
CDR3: CASRWDRGLGYTF
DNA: TGTGCCAGTAGGTGGGATAGGGGACTTGGCTACACCTTC

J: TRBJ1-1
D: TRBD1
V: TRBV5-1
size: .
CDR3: CASSSGQYTEAFF
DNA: TGCGCCAGCAGCTCGGGACAGTACACTGAAGCTTTCTTT

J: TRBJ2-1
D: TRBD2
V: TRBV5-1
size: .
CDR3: CASSPGGATGNEQFF
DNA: TGCGCCAGCAGCCCGGGAGGGGCCACGGGGAATGAGCAGTTCTTC

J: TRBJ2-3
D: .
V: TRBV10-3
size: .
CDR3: CAIRGGGASGDTQYF
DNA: TGTGCCATCAGGGGAGGGGGTGCCAGCGGAGATACGCAGTATTTT